This T cell receptor beta chain appears in the sequencing data of a study of naive and memory T cell subsets. The library had UMIs added by 3' ligation of an oligonucleotide to TCR cDNA. Whole-blood samples were around 2.3 ml of peripheral blood from healthy adult volunteers. Four PCR rounds used nested alpha and beta constant region primers plus the SP2 primer. TCRdb fed the 5' RACE reads into MiXCR, producing one record per CDR3 protein. The table lists around 48,000 distinct CDR3 sequences, approximately 4.5% of them singletons, with around 0.84% in the top ten. V was pared by 6 bases and J by 7 bases, with 3 bases of the junction left unmatched. The germline V gene encodes CDR1 MGHDK and CDR2 SYGVNS. The length of the CDR3 is 13 residues.

The sequence derives from a female donor in good health. This chain connects TRBV25-1 to TRBJ1-6; 7 bases match TRBD1. DNA for the CDR3: TGTGCCAGCAGGGAGACAGGGAATTCACCCCTCCACTTT. This translates into CASRETGNSPLHF.